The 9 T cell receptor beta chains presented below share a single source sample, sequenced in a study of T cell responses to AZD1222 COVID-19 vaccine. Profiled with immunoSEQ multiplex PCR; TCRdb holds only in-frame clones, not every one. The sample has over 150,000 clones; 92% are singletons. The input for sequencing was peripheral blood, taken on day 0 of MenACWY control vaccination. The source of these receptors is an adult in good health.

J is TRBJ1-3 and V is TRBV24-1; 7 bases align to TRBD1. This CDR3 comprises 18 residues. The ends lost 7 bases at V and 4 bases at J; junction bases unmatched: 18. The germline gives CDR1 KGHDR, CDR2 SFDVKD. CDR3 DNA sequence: TGTGCCACCAGCGCTTTCGGAGGAGGGGGCGCAGGGGGAAACACCATATATTTT. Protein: CATSAFGGGGAGGNTIYF.

The CDR3 region is CASSVGPGNTEAFF. The DNA of the CDR3 is TGTGCCAGCAGTGTAGGCCCGGGCAACACTGAAGCTTTCTTT. The J gene is TRBJ1-1, the V gene TRBV2; D call uncertain. Germline-derived CDR1 and CDR2 are SNHLY and FYNNEI. The CDR3 totals 14 residues. V shed 4 bases and J shed 2 bases, with 11 bases lying between them.

The CDR3 reads CASSLTGGRGYTF. For the CDR3, the DNA is TGTGCCAGCAGCTTAACCGGGGGCAGGGGCTACACCTTC. The gene calls are TRBV7-3 and TRBJ1-2; TRBD1 might be the D (6 bases). In germline, CDR1 is SGHTA, CDR2 FQGTGA. The CDR3 runs 13 residues. The V and J ends lost 0 bases and 8 bases respectively, with 10 bases between them.

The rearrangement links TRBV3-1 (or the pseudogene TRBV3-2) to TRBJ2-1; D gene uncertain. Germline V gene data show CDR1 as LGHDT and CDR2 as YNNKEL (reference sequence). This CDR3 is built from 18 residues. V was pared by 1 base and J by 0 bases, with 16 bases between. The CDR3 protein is CASSQAPGGLRSYNEQFF. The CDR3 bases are TGTGCCAGCAGCCAAGCGCCTGGCGGATTGCGCTCCTACAATGAGCAGTTCTTC.

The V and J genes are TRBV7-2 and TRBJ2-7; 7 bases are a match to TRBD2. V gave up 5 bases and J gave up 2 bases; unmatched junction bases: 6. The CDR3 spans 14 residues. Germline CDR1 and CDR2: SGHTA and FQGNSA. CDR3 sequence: CASSVLTSTYEQYF. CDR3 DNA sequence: TGTGCCAGCAGCGTATTGACTAGCACCTACGAGCAGTACTTC.

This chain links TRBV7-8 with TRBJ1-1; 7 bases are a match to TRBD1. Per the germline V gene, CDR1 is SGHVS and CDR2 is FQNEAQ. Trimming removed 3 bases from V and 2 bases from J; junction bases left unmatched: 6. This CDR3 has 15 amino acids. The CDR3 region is CASSLSRGANTEAFF. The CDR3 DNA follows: TGTGCCAGCAGCTTGTCCAGGGGGGCTAACACTGAAGCTTTCTTT. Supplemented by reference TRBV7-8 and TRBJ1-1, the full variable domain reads GAGVSQSPRYKVAKRGQDVALRCDPISGHVSLFWYQQALGQGPEFLTYFQNEAQLDKSGLPSDRFFAERPEGSVSTLKIQRTQQEDSAVYLCASSLSRGANTEAFFGQGTRLTVV.

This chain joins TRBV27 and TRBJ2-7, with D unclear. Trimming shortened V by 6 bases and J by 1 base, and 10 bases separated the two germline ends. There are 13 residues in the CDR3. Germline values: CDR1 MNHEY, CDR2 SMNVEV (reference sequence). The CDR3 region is CASSPTESYEQYF. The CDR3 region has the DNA TGTGCCAGCAGCCCTACAGAGTCCTACGAGCAGTACTTC.

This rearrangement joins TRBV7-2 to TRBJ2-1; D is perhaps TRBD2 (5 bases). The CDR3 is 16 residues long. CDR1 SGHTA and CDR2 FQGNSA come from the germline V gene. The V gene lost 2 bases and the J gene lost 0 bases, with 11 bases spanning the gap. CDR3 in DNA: TGTGCCAGCAGCTTAAAGAAGCGGACCTCCTACAATGAGCAGTTCTTC. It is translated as CASSLKKRTSYNEQFF.

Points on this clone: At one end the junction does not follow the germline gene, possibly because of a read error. CDR3 sequence (DNA): TGTGCCAGCAGCTTAGAAGACCCCACGTCCATCTTC. Its protein is CASSLEDPTSIF. This chain joins TRBV7-9 and TRBJ2-1; D not certain. Germline V CDR1 and CDR2: SEHNR, FQNEAQ (reference sequence). The CDR3 length is 12 residues.